The source of this T cell receptor beta chain is a study of T-cell reconstitution after alpha-beta-depleted transplantation in children. Points from the study as a whole: Several hundred expanded graft clones reportedly supplied alpha-beta T cells about two months after transplant. When one year had passed after transplant, most T-cell counts and diversity came from newly produced T cells. It was surviving recipient T cells and thymic progenitors that gave some patients high TCRbeta diversity at day 60.

This clonotype was counted at least ten times. What it recognizes is unknown. Researchers prepared the TCRbeta library using unique molecular identifiers, the study reports. MiXCR, run by TCRdb on the PCR reads, gives a single entry per CDR3 protein. The sample shows hundreds of thousands of distinct CDR3 sequences, about 17% of them seen only once. This CDR3 region has 19 residues. Source: PBMCs, mostly from graft donor cells, taken 360 days after TCRalphabeta/CD19-depleted stem cell transplant. The V gene is TRBV21-1, the J gene TRBJ2-7; the listed D gene, TRBD1, was not tested against the DNA. TRBV21-1 is classified as a pseudogene. The receptor's source is a male patient between 2 and 9 years old who had a stem cell transplant for acute lymphoblastic leukemia, so the T cells may come from the graft donor. The CDR3 region is CASSKALRSPDGSSYEQYF. The DNA of the CDR3 is TGTGCCAGCAGCAAAGCGCTACGCTCCCCCGACGGAAGCTCCTACGAGCAGTACTTC.